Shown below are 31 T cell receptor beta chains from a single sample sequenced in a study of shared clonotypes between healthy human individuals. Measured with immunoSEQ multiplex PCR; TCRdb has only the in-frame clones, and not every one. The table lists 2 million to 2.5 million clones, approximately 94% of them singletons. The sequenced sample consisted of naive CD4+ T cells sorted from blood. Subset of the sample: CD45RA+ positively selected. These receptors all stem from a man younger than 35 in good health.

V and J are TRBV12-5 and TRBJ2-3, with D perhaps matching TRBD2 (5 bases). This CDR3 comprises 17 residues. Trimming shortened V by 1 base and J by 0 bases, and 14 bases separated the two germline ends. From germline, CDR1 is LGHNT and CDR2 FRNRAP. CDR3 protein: CASGLGNAGPSTDTQYF. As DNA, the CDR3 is TGTGCTAGTGGTTTGGGCAACGCGGGTCCTAGCACAGATACGCAGTATTTT. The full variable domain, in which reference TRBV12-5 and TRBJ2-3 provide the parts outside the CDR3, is DARVTQTPRHKVTEMGQEVTMRCQPILGHNTVFWYRQTMMQGLELLAYFRNRAPLDDSGMPKDRFSAEMPDATLATLKIQPSEPRDSAVYFCASGLGNAGPSTDTQYFGPGTRLTVL.

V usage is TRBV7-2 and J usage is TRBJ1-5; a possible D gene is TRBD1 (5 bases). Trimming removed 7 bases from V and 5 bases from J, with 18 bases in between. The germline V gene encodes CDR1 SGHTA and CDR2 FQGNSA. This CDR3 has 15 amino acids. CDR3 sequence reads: CASTGVARADQPQHF. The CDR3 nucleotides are TGTGCCAGCACCGGAGTGGCCAGGGCAGATCAGCCCCAGCATTTT.

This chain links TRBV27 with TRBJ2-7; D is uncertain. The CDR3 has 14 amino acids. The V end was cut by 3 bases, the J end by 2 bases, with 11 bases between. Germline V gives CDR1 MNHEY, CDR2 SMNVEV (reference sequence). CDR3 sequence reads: CASSLRSVAYEQYF. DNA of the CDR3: TGTGCCAGCAGTTTGAGGTCGGTCGCCTACGAGCAGTACTTC.

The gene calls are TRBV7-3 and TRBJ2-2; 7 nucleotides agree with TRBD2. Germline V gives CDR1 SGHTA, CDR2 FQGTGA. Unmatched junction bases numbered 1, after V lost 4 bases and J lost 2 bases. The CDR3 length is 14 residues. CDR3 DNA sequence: TGTGCCAGCAGCTGGGACTACAACACCGGGGAGCTGTTTTTT. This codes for CASSWDYNTGELFF.

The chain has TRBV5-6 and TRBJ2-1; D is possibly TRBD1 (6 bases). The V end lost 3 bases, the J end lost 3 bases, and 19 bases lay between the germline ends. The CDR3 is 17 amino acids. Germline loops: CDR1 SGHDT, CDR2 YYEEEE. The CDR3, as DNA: TGTGCCAGCAGCTCTCCTTACAGGGAACTCATCTACAATGAGCAGTTCTTC. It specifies CASSSPYRELIYNEQFF. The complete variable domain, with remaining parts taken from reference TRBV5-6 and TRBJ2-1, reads DAGVTQSPTHLIKTRGQQVTLRCSPKSGHDTVSWYQQALGQGPQFIFQYYEEEERQRGNFPDRFSGHQFPNYSSELNVNALLLGDSALYLCASSSPYRELIYNEQFFGPGTRLTVL.

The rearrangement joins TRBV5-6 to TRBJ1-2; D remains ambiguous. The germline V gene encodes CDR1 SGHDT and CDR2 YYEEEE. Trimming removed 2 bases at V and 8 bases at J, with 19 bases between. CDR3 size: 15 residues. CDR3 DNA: TGTGCCAGCAGCTTAGGGCCCCTCCCGGCAAACGGCTACACCTTC. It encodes CASSLGPLPANGYTF. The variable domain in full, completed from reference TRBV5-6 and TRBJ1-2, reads DAGVTQSPTHLIKTRGQQVTLRCSPKSGHDTVSWYQQALGQGPQFIFQYYEEEERQRGNFPDRFSGHQFPNYSSELNVNALLLGDSALYLCASSLGPLPANGYTFGSGTRLTVV.

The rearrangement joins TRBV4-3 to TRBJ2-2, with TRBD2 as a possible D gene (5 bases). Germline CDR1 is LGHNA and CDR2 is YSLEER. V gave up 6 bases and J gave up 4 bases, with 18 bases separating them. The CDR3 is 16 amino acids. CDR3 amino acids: CASSSGSTPLTGELFF. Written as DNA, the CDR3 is TGCGCCAGCAGTAGTGGGAGCACGCCGCTCACCGGGGAGCTGTTTTTT.

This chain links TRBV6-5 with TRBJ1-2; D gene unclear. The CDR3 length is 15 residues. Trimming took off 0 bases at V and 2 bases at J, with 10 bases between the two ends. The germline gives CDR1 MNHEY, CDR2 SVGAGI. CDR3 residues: CASSYSSEFNYGYTF. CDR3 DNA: TGTGCCAGCAGTTACTCTTCCGAATTCAACTATGGCTACACCTTC.

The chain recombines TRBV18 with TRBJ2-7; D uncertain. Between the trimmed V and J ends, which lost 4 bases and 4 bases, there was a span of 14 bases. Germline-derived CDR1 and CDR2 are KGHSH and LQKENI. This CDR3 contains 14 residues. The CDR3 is CASSQGRTHYEQYF. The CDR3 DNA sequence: TGTGCCAGCTCACAAGGCCGGACCCATTACGAGCAGTACTTC. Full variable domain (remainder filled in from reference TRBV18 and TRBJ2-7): NAGVMQNPRHLVRRRGQEARLRCSPMKGHSHVYWYRQLPEEGLKFMVYLQKENIIDESGMPKERFSAEFPKEGPSILRIQQVVRGDSAAYFCASSQGRTHYEQYFGPGTRLTVT.

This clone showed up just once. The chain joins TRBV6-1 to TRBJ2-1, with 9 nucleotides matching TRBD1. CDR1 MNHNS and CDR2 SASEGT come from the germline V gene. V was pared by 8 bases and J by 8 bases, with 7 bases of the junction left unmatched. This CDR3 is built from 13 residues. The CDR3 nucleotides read TGTGCCAGCTCGGGACAGGGTCTAGATGAGCAGTTCTTC. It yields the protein CASSGQGLDEQFF.

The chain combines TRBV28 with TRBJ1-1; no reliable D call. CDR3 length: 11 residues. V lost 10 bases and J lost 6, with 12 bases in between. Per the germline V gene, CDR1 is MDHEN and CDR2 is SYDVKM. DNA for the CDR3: TGTGCCACTATAAAAGCGTCTGAAGCTTTCTTT. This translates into CATIKASEAFF.

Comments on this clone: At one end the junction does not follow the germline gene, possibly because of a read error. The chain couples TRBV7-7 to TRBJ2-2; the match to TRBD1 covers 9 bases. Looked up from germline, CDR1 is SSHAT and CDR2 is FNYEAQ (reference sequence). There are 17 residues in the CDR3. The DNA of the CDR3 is TGTGCTAGCAGCTTAGTGGCGACAGGGGGACAGTCCGGGGAGCTGTTTTTT. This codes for CASSLVATGGQSGELFF.

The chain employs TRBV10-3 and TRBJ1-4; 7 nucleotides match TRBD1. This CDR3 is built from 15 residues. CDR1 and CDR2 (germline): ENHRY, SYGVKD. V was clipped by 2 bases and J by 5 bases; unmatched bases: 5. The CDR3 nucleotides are TGTGCCATCAGTGAGGGAACAGGGGCCAATGAAAAACTGTTTTTT. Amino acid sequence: CAISEGTGANEKLFF.

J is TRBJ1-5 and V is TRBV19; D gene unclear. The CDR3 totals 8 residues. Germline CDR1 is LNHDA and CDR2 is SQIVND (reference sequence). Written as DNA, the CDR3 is TGTCTGGCTCAGCCCCAGCATTTT. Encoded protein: CLAQPQHF.

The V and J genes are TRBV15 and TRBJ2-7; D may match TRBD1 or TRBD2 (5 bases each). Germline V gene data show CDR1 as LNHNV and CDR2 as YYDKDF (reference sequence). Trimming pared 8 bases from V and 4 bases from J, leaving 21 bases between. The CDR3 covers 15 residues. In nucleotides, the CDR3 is TGTGCCACCCGCTCTCCGGGGCAGACTTTATACGAGCAGTACTTC. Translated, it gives CATRSPGQTLYEQYF.

The CDR3 nucleotides read TGTGCCAGCTCCCTCGACAGGGTAACGCGCAATGAGCAGTTCTTC. It specifies CASSLDRVTRNEQFF. The genes are TRBV18 and TRBJ2-1, with 7 nucleotides matching TRBD1. Trimming removed 6 bases from V and 6 bases from J; junction bases left unmatched: 11. The V gene's germline CDR1 is KGHSH and CDR2 LQKENI. The CDR3 loop spans 15 amino acids.

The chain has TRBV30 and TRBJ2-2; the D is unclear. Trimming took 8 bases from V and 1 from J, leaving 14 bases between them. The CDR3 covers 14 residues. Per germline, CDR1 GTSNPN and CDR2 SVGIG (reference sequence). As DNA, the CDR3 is TGTGCCCTCCTCCGGTGGGGGAACACCGGGGAGCTGTTTTTT. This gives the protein CALLRWGNTGELFF.

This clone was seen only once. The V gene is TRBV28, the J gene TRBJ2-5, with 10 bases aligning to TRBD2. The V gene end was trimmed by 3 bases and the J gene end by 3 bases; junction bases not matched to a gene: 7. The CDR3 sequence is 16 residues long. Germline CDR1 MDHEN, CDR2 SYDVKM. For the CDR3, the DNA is TGTGCCAGCAGTTTTGGCGGAGGACTAGCGGAAGAGACCCAGTACTTC. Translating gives CASSFGGGLAEETQYF.

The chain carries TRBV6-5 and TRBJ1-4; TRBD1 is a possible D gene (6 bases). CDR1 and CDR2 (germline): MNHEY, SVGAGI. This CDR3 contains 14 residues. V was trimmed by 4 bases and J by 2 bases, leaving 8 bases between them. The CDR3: CASSLQGTNEKLFF. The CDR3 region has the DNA TGTGCCAGCAGTTTACAGGGTACTAATGAAAAACTGTTTTTT.

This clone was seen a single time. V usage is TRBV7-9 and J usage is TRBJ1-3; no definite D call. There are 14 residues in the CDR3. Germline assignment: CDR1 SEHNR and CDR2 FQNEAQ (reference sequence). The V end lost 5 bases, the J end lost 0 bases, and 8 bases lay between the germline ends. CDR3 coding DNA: TGTGCCAGCAGCCAAAGGACCTCTGGAAACACCATATATTTT. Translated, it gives CASSQRTSGNTIYF.

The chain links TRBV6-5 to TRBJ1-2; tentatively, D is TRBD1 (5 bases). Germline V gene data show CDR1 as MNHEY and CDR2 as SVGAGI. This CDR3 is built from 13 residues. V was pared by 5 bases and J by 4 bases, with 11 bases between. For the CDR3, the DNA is TGTGCCAGCAGTCCCAGGGCCTTCTATGGCTACACCTTC. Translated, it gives CASSPRAFYGYTF.

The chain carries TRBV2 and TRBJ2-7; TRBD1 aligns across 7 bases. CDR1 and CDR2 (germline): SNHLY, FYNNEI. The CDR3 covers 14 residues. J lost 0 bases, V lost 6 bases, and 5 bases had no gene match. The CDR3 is CASRRDSISYEQYF. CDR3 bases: TGTGCCAGCAGGAGGGACAGCATCTCCTACGAGCAGTACTTC.

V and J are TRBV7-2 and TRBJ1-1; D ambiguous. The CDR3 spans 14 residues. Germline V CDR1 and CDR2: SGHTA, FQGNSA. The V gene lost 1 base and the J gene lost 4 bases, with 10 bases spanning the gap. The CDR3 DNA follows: TGTGCCAGCAGCTTAGGGGCCCTAGTCACTGAAGCTTTCTTT. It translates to CASSLGALVTEAFF.

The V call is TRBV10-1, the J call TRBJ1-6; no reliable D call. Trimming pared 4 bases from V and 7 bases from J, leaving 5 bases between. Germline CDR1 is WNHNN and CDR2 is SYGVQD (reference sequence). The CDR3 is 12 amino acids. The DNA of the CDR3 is TGCGCCAGCAGTGCTCTGAATTCACCCCTCCACTTT. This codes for CASSALNSPLHF.

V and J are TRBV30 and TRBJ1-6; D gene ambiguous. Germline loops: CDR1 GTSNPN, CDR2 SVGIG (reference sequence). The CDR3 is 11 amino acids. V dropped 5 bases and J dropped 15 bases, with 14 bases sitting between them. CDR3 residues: CAWDDGVVLHF. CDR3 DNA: TGTGCCTGGGACGACGGGGTGGTCCTCCACTTT.

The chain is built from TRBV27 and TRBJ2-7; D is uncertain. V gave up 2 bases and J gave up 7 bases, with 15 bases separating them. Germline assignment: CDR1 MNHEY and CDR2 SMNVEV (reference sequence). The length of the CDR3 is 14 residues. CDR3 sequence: CASSLIAGPSEQYF. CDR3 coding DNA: TGTGCCAGCAGTTTAATTGCAGGCCCTAGTGAGCAGTACTTC.

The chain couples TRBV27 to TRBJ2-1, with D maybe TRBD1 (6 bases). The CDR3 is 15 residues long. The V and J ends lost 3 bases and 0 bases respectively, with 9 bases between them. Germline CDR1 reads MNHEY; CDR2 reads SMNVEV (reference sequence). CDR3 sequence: CASSLVRGSYNEQFF. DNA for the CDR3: TGTGCCAGCAGTTTGGTCAGGGGCTCCTACAATGAGCAGTTCTTC.

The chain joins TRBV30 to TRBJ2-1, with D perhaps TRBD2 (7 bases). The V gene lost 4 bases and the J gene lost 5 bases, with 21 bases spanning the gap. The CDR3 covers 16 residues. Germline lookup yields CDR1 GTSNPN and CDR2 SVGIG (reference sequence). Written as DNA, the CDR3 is TGTGCCTGGACCATGAAGGGGGGGAGATCGGACAATGAGCAGTTCTTC. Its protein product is CAWTMKGGRSDNEQFF.

The CDR3 spells CASMAQANTGELFF. The CDR3 DNA reads TGTGCCAGCATGGCACAGGCGAACACCGGGGAGCTGTTTTTT. The rearrangement uses TRBV2 and TRBJ2-2, with D perhaps matching TRBD1 (5 bases). The CDR3 runs 14 residues. Trimming pared 7 bases from V and 0 bases from J, leaving 9 bases between. Germline values: CDR1 SNHLY, CDR2 FYNNEI.

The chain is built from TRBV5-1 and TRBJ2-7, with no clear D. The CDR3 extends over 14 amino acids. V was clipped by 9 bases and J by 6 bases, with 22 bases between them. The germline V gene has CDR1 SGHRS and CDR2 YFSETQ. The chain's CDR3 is CATAIDRPLLEQYF. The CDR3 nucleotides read TGCGCCACCGCGATAGACCGACCCCTCCTCGAGCAGTACTTC.

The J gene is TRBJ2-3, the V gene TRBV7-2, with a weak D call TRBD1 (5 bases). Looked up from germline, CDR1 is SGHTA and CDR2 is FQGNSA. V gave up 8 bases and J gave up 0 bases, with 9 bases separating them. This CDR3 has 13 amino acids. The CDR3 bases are TGTGCCAGCGGGGCGTTTAGCACAGATACGCAGTATTTT. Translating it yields CASGAFSTDTQYF.